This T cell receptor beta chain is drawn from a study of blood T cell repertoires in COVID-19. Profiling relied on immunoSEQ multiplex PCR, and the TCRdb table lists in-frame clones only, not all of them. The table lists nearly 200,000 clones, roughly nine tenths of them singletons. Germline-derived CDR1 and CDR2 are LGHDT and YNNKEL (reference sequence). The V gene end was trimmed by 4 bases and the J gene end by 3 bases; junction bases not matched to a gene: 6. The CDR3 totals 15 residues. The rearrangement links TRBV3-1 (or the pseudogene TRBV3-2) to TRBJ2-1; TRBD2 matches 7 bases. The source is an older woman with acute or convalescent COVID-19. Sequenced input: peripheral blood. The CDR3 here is CASSRGSGDYNEQFF. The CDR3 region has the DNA TGTGCCAGCAGCCGAGGCAGCGGGGACTACAATGAGCAGTTCTTC.